The present T cell receptor (beta chain) was sequenced within a study of T cell responses to AZD1222 COVID-19 vaccine (dated by TCRdb to the early 2020s). As for the study more broadly: AZD1222 recipients whose second dose came at about 4 weeks and those whose second dose came at about 12 weeks were combined into one group, since spike-specific TCR depth and breadth did not differ between the two schedules. Trial participants were enrolled into age subgroups of 18-55, 56-69 and 70-plus years, which contained roughly 150, 30 and 60 TCR-sequenced participants, respectively. TCR sequencing covered fewer than 250 trial participants: 200 to 220 given two doses of AZD1222 and around 26 given two doses of MenACWY control vaccine.

The CDR3 regions of human TCRbeta chains were subjected to immunosequencing. In the authors' own workflow: TCRs in the repertoires were matched against a reference library of SARS-CoV-2-specific TCRs that had been generated with the MIRA antigen-specificity platform. Breadth meant the fraction of unique TCRs that were SARS-CoV-2-associated, whereas depth meant the fraction of total T cells that were SARS-CoV-2-associated. Using the MIRA data, each spike-specific TCR was assigned both to the spike region to which the TCR was reactive and to a CD4 or CD8 class. Log10-transformed breadth and depth values were compared by one-way ANOVA with Sidak's multiple comparisons tests. Sourced from immuneACCESS, this table was stored by TCRdb with only in-frame sequences that have V and J called. A share of the clones is absent; for the studies checked, an unresolved V gene accounts for under half, and the remainder has no known explanation. V and J calls and clone size are those listed in that table; D and trimming were worked out from the DNA. A total of 95,000 to 150,000 clones appear in this sample, about nine tenths of them only once. 4% to 4.5% of the sample belongs to the ten largest clones.

As concerns this clone: No antigen is known for it. Base qualities are not provided; no much larger clone lies one nucleotide away.

Study-level results and caveats: After two AZD1222 doses, spike-specific TCR breadth and depth were significantly higher than at day 0 and than in MenACWY recipients. Nearly half of unique spike-specific TCRs reportedly recognized epitopes outside regions mutated in the B.1.351 and B.1.1.7 variants. In the small 56-69-year group, the increase in depth fell short of significance, most likely because of low power. Because no day 14 peak-response samples were available, repertoires were characterized only after the peak T cell response. The whole spike protein was spanned by vaccine-associated CD4 TCRs, and dominant responses were seen in regions 160-218 and 743-854. Participants were mostly white British, with more females than males. The authors suggested clonal diversity may have been underestimated. Only a handful of AZD1222 recipients were SARS-CoV-2 seropositive at baseline, limiting conclusions about previously exposed vaccinees.

Interpreted using the paper, the time point label stands for: baseline before first vaccination. Samples from vaccinated people were obtained from the UK trials COV001 and COV002, which included a single-blind randomized controlled phase 2/3 trial of AZD1222 (ChAdOx1 nCoV-19) in healthy adults. Trial participant PBMC samples were collected at day 0 and day 28 after the second dose for TCRbeta chain sequencing. The CDR3 starts with the cysteine, ends with the phenylalanine, and has 16 residues. Only the CDR3 portion is preserved as DNA: 48 bases, with reading frame beginning at the first base. CDR1 and CDR2 (SGHNT, YYREEE) derive from the germline V gene (reference sequence). V is cut by 0 bases and J by 4 bases, and the space between the germline ends is 11 bases.

The sample in question was peripheral blood, obtained on day 0 of AZD1222 vaccination. The TCR sequence derives from an adult in good health. Rearrangement joined TRBV5-4 to TRBJ2-6, and perhaps TRBD2 as D gene, on 6 matching bases. The CDR3 region has the sequence CASSLEGGVGANVLTF. In nucleotides, the sequence is TGTGCCAGCAGCTTGGAGGGCGGGGTCGGGGCCAACGTCCTGACTTTC.